These 10 T cell receptor beta chains were all obtained from the same sample, sequenced in a study of blood T cell repertoires in COVID-19. This table comes from immunoSEQ multiplex PCR, and its TCRdb copy is limited to in-frame clones, with some not included. The profile shows about 210,000 clones, 83% of them singletons. Material: peripheral blood. The receptors come from a man aged 45-65 years with active or convalescent COVID-19.

The chain links TRBV6-2 or TRBV6-3 to TRBJ2-6; weak D call: TRBD2 (5 bases). Germline CDR1 is MNHEY and CDR2 is SVGEGT. The CDR3 runs to 13 residues. Trimming stripped 2 bases from V and 12 bases from J, with 11 bases between. The CDR3 region has the DNA TGTGCCAGCAGTTACGTACGGGGTAGCGTCCTGACTTTC. It yields the protein CASSYVRGSVLTF.

The chain couples TRBV5-1 to TRBJ2-3, with 9 bases identical to TRBD1. The junction had 0 bases not matched to a gene; V was cut back by 0 bases and J by 1 base. Germline CDR1 is SGHRS and CDR2 is YFSETQ. The CDR3 spans 15 residues. In DNA, the CDR3 is TGCGCCAGCAGCTTGGACAGGGGGCGCACAGATACGCAGTATTTT. Its protein product is CASSLDRGRTDTQYF. The whole variable domain, filled in from reference TRBV5-1 and TRBJ2-3, reads KAGVTQTPRYLIKTRGQQVTLSCSPISGHRSVSWYQQTPGQGLQFLFEYFSETQRNKGNFPGRFSGRQFSNSRSEMNVSTLELGDSALYLCASSLDRGRTDTQYFGPGTRLTVL.

In its sample, this clone was seen once. The gene calls are TRBV6-5 and TRBJ1-1; TRBD1 aligns across 9 bases. This CDR3 contains 12 residues. Germline V gives CDR1 MNHEY, CDR2 SVGAGI. The V segment lost 5 bases and the J segment 10 bases; nucleotides outside the gene matches: 5. In DNA form, the CDR3 reads TGTGCCAGCAGTAAACAGGGGGCTGGAGCTTTCTTT. It codes for CASSKQGAGAFF.

This clone was counted a single time. The rearrangement joins TRBV12-3 or TRBV12-4 to TRBJ2-5; no clear D gene. V gave up 1 base and J gave up 5 bases, with 5 bases separating them. This CDR3 has 12 amino acids. The CDR3 region has the DNA TGTGCCAGCAGTTTAGTCTCGGAGACCCAGTACTTC. It yields the protein CASSLVSETQYF.

This sequence joins TRBV11-2 and TRBJ1-1; maybe TRBD1 (6 bases). Trimming removed 2 bases at V and 0 bases at J, with 10 bases between. CDR3 length: 15 amino acids. Germline CDR1 is SGHAT and CDR2 is FQNNGV. The CDR3 DNA is TGTGCCAGCAGCTTACGTGGACAGATGAACACTGAAGCTTTCTTT. This translates into CASSLRGQMNTEAFF. Variable domain in full (rest from reference TRBV11-2 and TRBJ1-1): EAGVAQSPRYKIIEKRQSVAFWCNPISGHATLYWYQQILGQGPKLLIQFQNNGVVDDSQLPKDRFSAERLKGVDSTLKIQPAKLEDSAVYLCASSLRGQMNTEAFFGQGTRLTVV.

This chain links TRBV5-1 with TRBJ2-7; TRBD2 aligns across 7 bases. Germline V lookup: CDR1 SGHRS, CDR2 YFSETQ. The CDR3 consists of 14 residues. Trimming took 2 bases from V and 3 from J; bases not matched to a gene: 5. The CDR3 region is CASSFRLADYEQYF. Written as DNA, the CDR3 is TGCGCCAGCAGCTTCCGGCTAGCGGACTACGAGCAGTACTTC.

The chain links TRBV6-5 to TRBJ1-6; 7 positions match TRBD1. V was pared by 0 bases and J by 4 bases, with 3 bases of the junction left unmatched. CDR1 and CDR2 from the germline V gene are MNHEY and SVGAGI. The CDR3 has 16 amino acids. The CDR3 is CASSYSWTGYNSPLHF. The CDR3 DNA reads as TGTGCCAGCAGTTACTCGTGGACAGGATATAATTCACCCCTCCACTTT.

This clone has just a few counts. V is TRBV9 and J is TRBJ1-3; D gene unclear. CDR1 and CDR2 (germline): SGDLS, YYNGEE. V lost 0 bases and J lost 0, with 7 bases in between. CDR3 length: 15 residues. The CDR3 is CASSVGATSGNTIYF. As DNA, the CDR3 is TGTGCCAGCAGCGTAGGGGCGACCTCTGGAAACACCATATATTTT. The full variable domain, rest sourced from reference TRBV9 and TRBJ1-3, is DSGVTQTPKHLITATGQRVTLRCSPRSGDLSVYWYQQSLDQGLQFLIQYYNGEERAKGNILERFSAQQFPDLHSELNLSSLELGDSALYFCASSVGATSGNTIYFGEGSWLTVV.

This chain connects TRBV10-3 to TRBJ1-1, with 9 bases matching TRBD1. This CDR3 has 15 residues. V shed 4 bases and J 3 bases; nucleotides not matched to a gene: 6. The germline V gene encodes CDR1 ENHRY and CDR2 SYGVKD. The CDR3 bases are TGTGCCATCAGTGGTACAGGGGGCCTTGACACTGAAGCTTTCTTT. The encoded protein is CAISGTGGLDTEAFF.

The chain is built from TRBV7-2 and TRBJ1-2; 9 bases fit TRBD1. Germline V gives CDR1 SGHTA, CDR2 FQGNSA. Trimming took 5 bases from V and 8 from J; bases not matched to a gene: 15. This CDR3 is built from 16 residues. The CDR3 DNA is TGTGCCAGCAGCGGCCGGGACAGGGCGCGCGGGGGGGGCTACACCTTC. Protein sequence: CASSGRDRARGGGYTF.